This T cell receptor beta chain was identified in a study of cytomegalovirus exposure and HLA in healthy donors. With 60 Vbeta and 13 Jbeta primers, the PCR was carried out. Measured with immunoSEQ multiplex PCR; TCRdb has only the in-frame clones, and not every one. The table has around 130,000 clones, approximately 75% seen once; the top ten hold more than 1.5%. This sequence was found in a man between 40 and 49 years old in good health and CMV-seronegative. Sequences were obtained from PBMCs.

The CDR3 region has the DNA TGCGCCAGCAGCGCCGGACAGGGTGGCAATGAGCAGTTCTTC. It yields the protein CASSAGQGGNEQFF. The V and J genes are TRBV5-1 and TRBJ2-1, with 8 bases identical to TRBD1. The CDR3 has 14 residues. Germline V gives CDR1 SGHRS, CDR2 YFSETQ. J lost 6 bases, V lost 4 bases, and 6 bases had no gene match.